Presented here are 16 T cell receptor beta chains from one specimen sequenced in a study of T cells after yellow fever vaccination. MiXCR was run by TCRdb on the 5' RACE reads, yielding one entry per CDR3 protein. Among 400,000 or so distinct CDR3 sequences listed, roughly 6.2% were seen once. The sample in question was PBMCs, obtained 5 days after the yellow fever booster vaccination. These receptors all come from a man aged 25-45 years who received the YFV17D yellow fever vaccine.

This clonotype appeared a few times. V gene TRBV14 combines with J gene TRBJ2-5, with D tentatively TRBD1 or TRBD2 (5 bases each). V was shortened by 3 bases and J by 3 bases, with 14 bases between the two germline ends. Germline CDR1 and CDR2: SGHDN and FVKESK. The CDR3 is 15 amino acids. CDR3: CASSHLRGVKETQYF. CDR3 bases: TGTGCCAGCAGCCACCTCCGAGGGGTCAAAGAGACCCAGTACTTC.

The CDR3 bases are TGCAGTGCTCTCAGGGGCCTGAACACTGAAGCTTTCTTT. Protein: CSALRGLNTEAFF. V gene TRBV20-1 combines with J gene TRBJ1-1; TRBD1 might be the D (6 bases). With 5 bases removed from V and 0 bases from J, the gap between germline ends came to 10 bases. Germline V gene data show CDR1 as DFQATT and CDR2 as SNEGSKA (reference sequence). The CDR3 sequence is 13 residues long.

This clonotype was counted ten times or more. The chain carries TRBV6-5 and TRBJ2-1; 8 nucleotides match TRBD1. This CDR3 is 14 amino acids long. Germline V gives CDR1 MNHEY, CDR2 SVGAGI. V shed 5 bases and J 6 bases; nucleotides not matched to a gene: 6. This chain's CDR3 is CASSRDRIANEQFF. CDR3 nucleotide sequence: TGTGCCAGCAGTCGGGACAGGATCGCCAATGAGCAGTTCTTC.

This clonotype was counted at least ten times. This rearrangement joins TRBV12-3 or TRBV12-4 to TRBJ2-7; TRBD2 agrees at 8 bases. The length of the CDR3 is 16 residues. V shed 7 bases and J 3 bases; nucleotides not matched to a gene: 14. CDR3 in DNA: TGTGCCAGCAACCTTGGCCTAGCGGGCCTAGGCTACGAGCAGTACTTC. Translating it yields CASNLGLAGLGYEQYF.

This clonotype was detected only a few times. The chain joins TRBV7-8 to TRBJ2-2; perhaps D is TRBD1 or TRBD2 (5 bases each). CDR1 is SGHVS, CDR2 FQNEAQ, per germline. The ends were cut back, 1 base at V and 4 bases at J, with 10 bases in the middle. CDR3 length: 15 amino acids. As DNA, the CDR3 is TGTGCCAGCAGCTTAGGGGACGGCCTCACCGGGGAGCTGTTTTTT. Its protein is CASSLGDGLTGELFF.

The table lists this clonotype with a few counts. The chain has TRBV12-5 and TRBJ2-3, with 10 bases identical to TRBD2. V was pared by 4 bases and J by 4 bases, with 2 bases of the junction left unmatched. The CDR3 is 14 residues long. CDR1 and CDR2 (germline): LGHNT, FRNRAP. Written as DNA, the CDR3 is TGTGCTAGTGGTTCGCTAGCGGGAGCAGATACGCAGTATTTT. Protein sequence: CASGSLAGADTQYF.

The sample holds a few counts of this clonotype. This sequence joins TRBV12-3 or TRBV12-4 and TRBJ2-2; 8 bases agree with TRBD2. This CDR3 region has 17 residues. The J segment lost 7 bases and the V segment lost 3 bases, leaving 13 bases of the junction unmatched. The CDR3 here is CASSFPREGSAVGELFF. Here the CDR3 DNA reads TGTGCCAGCAGTTTCCCTCGGGAGGGTAGCGCGGTCGGGGAGCTGTTTTTT.

This clonotype came up a few times. V and J are TRBV5-5 and TRBJ1-5; no clear D. V shed 3 bases and J shed 5 bases, with 12 bases lying between them. Germline loops: CDR1 SGHKS, CDR2 YYEKEE (reference sequence). The CDR3 is 14 amino acids. The CDR3: CASSSVDGYQPQHF. DNA for the CDR3: TGTGCCAGCAGCTCCGTCGACGGGTATCAGCCCCAGCATTTT.

This chain connects TRBV12-3 or TRBV12-4 to TRBJ2-2, with 8 positions matching TRBD2. The CDR3 loop spans 16 amino acids. With V trimmed by 5 bases and J by 5 bases, 10 bases remained unmatched. The CDR3 protein is CASSPSGSGRTGELFF. The CDR3 coding sequence is TGTGCCAGCAGTCCCTCGGGCAGCGGGAGAACCGGGGAGCTGTTTTTT.

The chain uses TRBV12-3 or TRBV12-4 and TRBJ2-3, with a weak D call TRBD1 (5 bases). V lost 7 bases and J lost 7, with 12 bases in between. CDR3 length: 12 amino acids. The CDR3 sequence: CASKGELNTQYF. The CDR3 region has the DNA TGTGCCAGCAAAGGGGAATTAAATACGCAGTATTTT.

The V and J genes are TRBV5-1 and TRBJ2-1; D unresolved. This CDR3 is 14 amino acids long. Germline CDR1 and CDR2: SGHRS and YFSETQ. V was trimmed by 0 bases and J by 8 bases, leaving 12 bases between them. The CDR3 DNA follows: TGCGCCAGCAGCTTGGACGGGCCGGTGGATGAGCAGTTCTTC. It translates to CASSLDGPVDEQFF.

The chain recombines TRBV20-1 with TRBJ2-2; D is tentatively TRBD1 or TRBD2 (6 bases each). Germline CDR1 reads DFQATT; CDR2 reads SNEGSKA (reference sequence). This CDR3 spans 15 amino acids. The CDR3 DNA sequence: TGCAGGGGGGCCCAGGGAGGCCAGGACACCGGGGAGCTGTTTTTT. The encoded protein is CRGAQGGQDTGELFF.

This clonotype has only a few counts. This chain links TRBV6-5 with TRBJ2-1; no firm D call. Germline V gives CDR1 MNHEY, CDR2 SVGAGI. CDR3 length equals 16 residues. V lost 0 bases to trimming and J lost 0 bases, with 9 bases between them. The CDR3, as DNA: TGTGCCAGCAGTTACTCCCATGGCGCCTCCTACAATGAGCAGTTCTTC. Translation: CASSYSHGASYNEQFF.

This chain connects TRBV6-5 to TRBJ2-3; 13 bases are a match to TRBD2. There are 16 residues in the CDR3. CDR1 is MNHEY and CDR2 is SVGAGI in the germline V gene. After removal of 2 bases from V and 6 bases from J, the junction contained 5 bases not matched to a gene. The CDR3 region is CASSYPTSGRTDTQYF. In DNA, the CDR3 is TGTGCCAGCAGTTACCCGACTAGCGGGAGGACGGATACGCAGTATTTT.

This clonotype showed up just a few times. The rearrangement uses TRBV29-1 and TRBJ2-7; 7 bases align to TRBD2. There are 13 residues in the CDR3. Germline V gene data show CDR1 as SQVTM and CDR2 as ANQGSEA. V was pared by 4 bases and J by 2 bases, with 5 bases of the junction left unmatched. This chain's CDR3 is CSVVAGGTYEQYF. CDR3 bases: TGCAGCGTTGTAGCGGGTGGAACCTACGAGCAGTACTTC.

This clonotype has a handful of counts. The V gene is TRBV7-2, the J gene TRBJ1-3; D is unresolved. V lost 3 bases to trimming and J lost 4 bases, with 4 bases between them. In germline, CDR1 is SGHTA, CDR2 FQGNSA. The CDR3 loop spans 12 amino acids. The CDR3 coding sequence is TGTGCCAGCAGCTTTAGGGGAAACACCATATATTTT. Its protein product is CASSFRGNTIYF.